The 25 T cell receptor beta chains presented below share a single source sample, sequenced in a study of early stage breast cancer tumors. Profiling relied on immunoSEQ multiplex PCR, and the TCRdb table lists in-frame clones only, not all of them. The table has hundreds of clones, 70% to 85% seen once. Sequencing used normal breast tissue next to the tumor. Source of these receptors: a person aged 40-50 years with breast cancer.

The rearrangement joins TRBV28 to TRBJ2-2; D uncertain. CDR3 size: 12 residues. Per the germline V gene, CDR1 is MDHEN and CDR2 is SYDVKM. V lost 4 bases and J 7 bases, leaving 7 bases between the germline ends. This chain's CDR3 is CASSSYSGELFF. CDR3 in DNA: TGTGCCAGCAGTTCCTATAGCGGGGAGCTGTTTTTT. Supplemented by reference TRBV28 and TRBJ2-2, the full variable domain reads DVKVTQSSRYLVKRTGEKVFLECVQDMDHENMFWYRQDPGLGLRLIYFSYDVKMKEKGDIPEGYSVSREKKERFSLILESASTNQTSMYLCASSSYSGELFFGEGSRLTVL.

This chain joins TRBV6-1 and TRBJ2-5; D not certain. Trimming took 1 base from V and 6 from J, leaving 9 bases between them. The CDR3 runs to 13 residues. Looked up from germline, CDR1 is MNHNS and CDR2 is SASEGT. CDR3 sequence: CASSEEIRKTQYF. CDR3 nucleotide sequence: TGTGCCAGCAGTGAAGAAATTAGGAAGACCCAGTACTTC.

This chain joins TRBV18 and TRBJ2-7; tentative D call: TRBD1 (5 bases). This CDR3 has 13 amino acids. The germline gives CDR1 KGHSH, CDR2 LQKENI. V gave up 5 bases and J gave up 6 bases, with 14 bases separating them. The CDR3 here is CASSGATGSEQYF. Written as DNA, the CDR3 is TGTGCCAGCTCAGGGGCAACTGGAAGCGAGCAGTACTTC.

The chain links TRBV9 to TRBJ2-5; D is perhaps TRBD2 (5 bases). In germline, CDR1 is SGDLS, CDR2 YYNGEE. The CDR3 covers 14 residues. Trimming cost V 0 bases and J 4 bases, with 10 bases left between them. The CDR3 nucleotides read TGTGCCAGCAGCGTAGAACATGCGGGAGAGACCCAGTACTTC. As protein: CASSVEHAGETQYF.

This rearrangement joins TRBV2 to TRBJ1-5, with TRBD1 as a possible D gene (6 bases). There are 13 residues in the CDR3. Trimming cost V 7 bases and J 7 bases, with 14 bases left between them. Germline lookup yields CDR1 SNHLY and CDR2 FYNNEI. The CDR3 DNA reads as TGTGCCAGCAATATACAGGGATCGCAGCCCCAGCATTTT. It codes for CASNIQGSQPQHF.

The chain joins TRBV9 to TRBJ2-1, with unresolved D. V was cut by 0 bases and J by 3 bases, with 4 bases left in between. This CDR3 is built from 13 residues. Germline assignment: CDR1 SGDLS and CDR2 YYNGEE. CDR3 nucleotides: TGTGCCAGCAGCGTAGCCATCTACAATGAGCAGTTCTTC. Its protein product is CASSVAIYNEQFF.

V usage is TRBV7-3 and J usage is TRBJ2-3; tentative D call: TRBD2 (6 bases). Looked up from germline, CDR1 is SGHTA and CDR2 is FQGTGA. Trimming stripped 4 bases from V and 1 base from J, with 12 bases between. The CDR3 contains 15 residues. CDR3 DNA sequence: TGTGCCAGCAGCTCCACCGGGAGTGGCACAGATACGCAGTATTTT. Translated: CASSSTGSGTDTQYF.

The chain employs TRBV6-1 and TRBJ1-5; 7 bases line up with TRBD1. J was trimmed by 3 bases and V by 4 bases; bases with no gene match: 3. Looked up from germline, CDR1 is MNHNS and CDR2 is SASEGT. The CDR3 is 14 amino acids. CDR3 sequence reads: CASSGQGNNQPQHF. CDR3 nucleotides: TGTGCCAGCAGTGGACAGGGCAACAATCAGCCCCAGCATTTT.

The genes are TRBV7-9 and TRBJ2-1, with D maybe TRBD1 (6 bases). Trimming pared 5 bases from V and 9 bases from J, leaving 14 bases between. The CDR3 is made up of 13 amino acids. The V gene's germline CDR1 is SEHNR and CDR2 FQNEAQ (reference sequence). The CDR3 is CASSTQGWGEQFF. CDR3 coding DNA: TGTGCCAGCAGCACGCAGGGGTGGGGTGAGCAGTTCTTC. The full variable domain, completed using reference TRBV7-9 and TRBJ2-1, is DTGVSQNPRHKITKRGQNVTFRCDPISEHNRLYWYRQTLGQGPEFLTYFQNEAQLEKSRLLSDRFSAERPKGSFSTLEIQRTEQGDSAMYLCASSTQGWGEQFFGPGTRLTVL.

CDR3 bases: TGCAGCGCCGAAGACAGGGGGCTCAGTGGCTACACCTTC. This gives the protein CSAEDRGLSGYTF. The gene calls are TRBV29-1 and TRBJ1-2; TRBD1 agrees at 10 bases. Germline values: CDR1 SQVTM, CDR2 ANQGSEA. CDR3 length equals 13 residues. With V trimmed by 7 bases and J by 7 bases, 9 bases remained unmatched.

The V call is TRBV7-9, the J call TRBJ2-4; 8 nucleotides align to TRBD1. Germline values: CDR1 SEHNR, CDR2 FQNEAQ (reference sequence). This CDR3 contains 14 residues. The J segment lost 15 bases and the V segment lost 5 bases, leaving 15 bases of the junction unmatched. The CDR3 here is CASSTDRGSHSRYF. CDR3 bases: TGTGCCAGCAGCACAGACAGGGGTTCCCATAGTCGGTACTTC. Looking up the rest from reference TRBV7-9 and TRBJ2-4 gives the full variable domain: DTGVSQNPRHKITKRGQNVTFRCDPISEHNRLYWYRQTLGQGPEFLTYFQNEAQLEKSRLLSDRFSAERPKGSFSTLEIQRTEQGDSAMYLCASSTDRGSHSRYFGAGTRLSVL.

This clone showed up just once. This chain connects TRBV27 to TRBJ2-1, with D maybe TRBD2 (6 bases). V lost 7 bases and J lost 3, with 10 bases in between. The germline CDR1 and CDR2 sequences are MNHEY and SMNVEV (reference sequence). This CDR3 is built from 13 residues. CDR3 sequence reads: CASTTSNYNEQFF. In DNA form, the CDR3 reads TGTGCCAGCACGACTAGTAACTACAATGAGCAGTTCTTC.

This clone has just a few counts. The rearrangement links TRBV18 to TRBJ1-1; D is undetermined. Trimming took 3 bases from V and 2 from J, leaving 10 bases between them. The CDR3 length is 14 residues. The germline V gene has CDR1 KGHSH and CDR2 LQKENI. CDR3 region: CASSPLDVNTEAFF. The CDR3 nucleotides read TGTGCCAGCTCACCCCTGGACGTTAACACTGAAGCTTTCTTT.

V gene TRBV5-6 combines with J gene TRBJ1-1; D is possibly TRBD1 (6 bases). V lost 6 bases and J lost 0, with 18 bases in between. This CDR3 spans 16 amino acids. CDR1 and CDR2 (germline): SGHDT, YYEEEE. Here the CDR3 reads CASTYSGDTMNTEAFF. CDR3 nucleotide sequence: TGTGCCAGCACCTATTCGGGGGACACAATGAACACTGAAGCTTTCTTT.

CDR3 loop: CASKTGGAREKLFF. The CDR3, as DNA: TGTGCCAGCAAGACAGGGGGTGCGAGGGAAAAACTGTTTTTT. The chain links TRBV28 to TRBJ1-4; 9 positions match TRBD1. Trimming cost V 7 bases and J 8 bases; bases outside gene matches: 8. The germline V gene has CDR1 MDHEN and CDR2 SYDVKM. This CDR3 is 14 amino acids long.

The chain uses TRBV7-9 and TRBJ2-3, with D hard to call. The CDR3 is 11 amino acids. V gave up 2 bases and J gave up 6 bases, with 3 bases separating them. CDR1 is SEHNR, CDR2 FQNEAQ, per germline (reference sequence). CDR3 protein: CASSLRDTQYF. The CDR3 nucleotides read TGTGCCAGCAGCTTACGGGATACGCAGTATTTT.

CDR3 region: CASSLGRPPTQPQHF. In nucleotides, the CDR3 is TGTGCCAGCAGCTTAGGCCGTCCGCCGACTCAGCCCCAGCATTTT. The chain uses TRBV13 and TRBJ1-5; no definite D call. The ends were cut back, 0 bases at V and 6 bases at J, with 12 bases in the middle. The CDR3 has 15 amino acids. Germline V gene data show CDR1 as PRHDT and CDR2 as FYEKMQ (reference sequence).

The chain carries TRBV7-9 and TRBJ1-2, with D hard to call. Trimming removed 1 base at V and 13 bases at J, with 10 bases between. CDR3 length equals 11 residues. The germline V gene has CDR1 SEHNR and CDR2 FQNEAQ (reference sequence). The CDR3 DNA follows: TGTGCCAGCAGCTTAGTAGGGAATCTCACCTTC. Protein: CASSLVGNLTF. Combining the CDR3 with reference TRBV7-9 and TRBJ1-2 gives the whole variable domain DTGVSQNPRHKITKRGQNVTFRCDPISEHNRLYWYRQTLGQGPEFLTYFQNEAQLEKSRLLSDRFSAERPKGSFSTLEIQRTEQGDSAMYLCASSLVGNLTFGSGTRLTVV.

This clone was detected once. V is TRBV28 and J is TRBJ2-6, with 7 nucleotides matching TRBD1. The germline CDR1 and CDR2 sequences are MDHEN and SYDVKM. This CDR3 region has 15 residues. Trimming cost V 6 bases and J 4 bases; bases outside gene matches: 6. The DNA for the CDR3 is TGTGCCAGCAGCCCCACAGGGGTAGGGGCCAACGTCCTGACTTTC. Protein sequence: CASSPTGVGANVLTF. Complete variable domain (other parts from reference TRBV28 and TRBJ2-6): DVKVTQSSRYLVKRTGEKVFLECVQDMDHENMFWYRQDPGLGLRLIYFSYDVKMKEKGDIPEGYSVSREKKERFSLILESASTNQTSMYLCASSPTGVGANVLTFGAGSRLTVL.

The V and J genes are TRBV10-3 and TRBJ1-1; 9 nucleotides agree with TRBD1. From germline, CDR1 is ENHRY and CDR2 SYGVKD. Unmatched junction bases numbered 5, after V lost 2 bases and J lost 1 base. The CDR3 consists of 16 residues. CDR3 sequence: CAISETTGGGNTEAFF. CDR3 DNA: TGTGCCATCAGTGAGACGACAGGGGGAGGGAACACTGAAGCTTTCTTT.

V usage is TRBV10-1 and J usage is TRBJ1-5; no definite D call. CDR1 and CDR2 from the germline V gene are WNHNN and SYGVQD (reference sequence). V lost 8 bases to trimming and J lost 3 bases, with 11 bases between them. The CDR3 length is 13 residues. DNA of the CDR3: TGCGCCAGCTCGGCAAATCTCAATCAGCCCCAGCATTTT. This sequence encodes CASSANLNQPQHF.

J is TRBJ2-7 and V is TRBV15; 10 bases map to TRBD2. Germline trimming cut 3 bases from V and 3 bases from J; bases unmatched to any gene: 5. Germline assignment: CDR1 LNHNV and CDR2 YYDKDF (reference sequence). CDR3 length equals 15 residues. Here the CDR3 reads CATSSNLAGDYEQYF. CDR3 DNA: TGTGCCACCAGCAGTAACCTAGCGGGAGACTACGAGCAGTACTTC.

This clone was seen only a few times. The rearrangement joins TRBV5-1 to TRBJ2-7, with 11 nucleotides matching TRBD2. Germline CDR1 and CDR2: SGHRS and YFSETQ. V shed 2 bases and J 0 bases; nucleotides not matched to a gene: 13. The CDR3 has 19 amino acids. CDR3 region: CASSLRLASGRSSSYEQYF. The CDR3 DNA is TGCGCCAGCAGCTTACGTCTGGCTAGCGGGAGGTCTTCCTCCTACGAGCAGTACTTC. Full variable domain (rest looked up from reference TRBV5-1 and TRBJ2-7): KAGVTQTPRYLIKTRGQQVTLSCSPISGHRSVSWYQQTPGQGLQFLFEYFSETQRNKGNFPGRFSGRQFSNSRSEMNVSTLELGDSALYLCASSLRLASGRSSSYEQYFGPGTRLTVT.

Concerning this clone: Other DNA sequences in the same sample also yield this CDR3. The V gene is TRBV4-2, the J gene TRBJ1-5; no firm D call. Germline CDR1 and CDR2: LGHNA and YNFKEQ. CDR3 length: 15 amino acids. V lost 4 bases, J lost 10 bases, and 20 bases lay in between. As DNA, the CDR3 is TGTGCCAGCAGCCGGAGTATGGCAGGAACTAACCCCCAGCATTTT. Residues: CASSRSMAGTNPQHF.

The chain carries TRBV6-5 and TRBJ1-3, with TRBD1 identical over 7 bases. Germline V CDR1 and CDR2: MNHEY, SVGAGI. The CDR3 totals 14 residues. The J segment lost 1 base and the V segment lost 6 bases, leaving 3 bases of the junction unmatched. CDR3 region: CASSLQGSGNTIYF. The CDR3 nucleotides are TGTGCCAGCAGCCTACAGGGGTCTGGAAACACCATATATTTT.